These T cell receptor beta chains were read from a single sample in a study of control samples from healthy donors and cancer patients. The data were produced by immunoSEQ multiplex PCR, yet TCRdb's version contains in-frame clones alone and is incomplete. The sample holds approximately 140,000 clones, roughly nine tenths seen once. The specimen was PBMCs. These receptors all come from a man aged 45-65 years with head and neck cancer. Each CDR3 is given with its conserved first and last residue. D genes are given only for firm matches. Clone size is shown for a subset of rows, as once, few, many or a class of expanded clone.

size	V	D	J	DNA	CDR3
-	TRBV6-5	-	TRBJ2-1	TGTGCCAGCAGTTACTCGAGGAGTGAGCAGTTCTTC	CASSYSRSEQFF
-	TRBV28	-	TRBJ1-5	TGTGCCAGCAGGCTGGGGCGCAATCAGCCCCAGCATTTT	CASRLGRNQPQHF
-	TRBV24-1	-	TRBJ2-2	TGTGCCACCAGTAGCGACACCGGGGAGCTGTTTTTT	CATSSDTGELFF
-	TRBV7-8	-	TRBJ1-1	TGTGCCAGCAGCTTAACAGGGTTGTCTGAAGCTTTCTTT	CASSLTGLSEAFF
-	TRBV6-5	TRBD2	TRBJ2-7	TGTGCCAGCAGTTCAGGACTAGCGTCCTACGAGCAGTACTTC	CASSSGLASYEQYF
once	TRBV5-6	TRBD1	TRBJ2-7	TGTGCCAGCAGCTTTATCCGGGACAGAACGAGCGAGCAGTACTTC	CASSFIRDRTSEQYF
-	TRBV6-1	-	TRBJ1-5	TGTGCCAGCAGTGAAGACCGCGGGAATCAGCCCCAGCATTTT	CASSEDRGNQPQHF
-	TRBV28	-	TRBJ2-7	TGTGCCAGCAGTTTTGATAACTACGAGCAGTACTTC	CASSFDNYEQYF
-	TRBV15	-	TRBJ2-7	TGTGCCACCAGCATCCGGGACCAGCGCGGCGAGCAGTACTTC	CATSIRDQRGEQYF
-	TRBV10-1	-	TRBJ2-7	TGCGCCAGCAGTGTTGAGGGGTCATACTACGAGCAGTACTTC	CASSVEGSYYEQYF
-	TRBV9	-	TRBJ2-2	TGTGCCAGCAGCGTCGGCACCGGGGAGCTGTTTTTT	CASSVGTGELFF
-	TRBV28	-	TRBJ1-2	TGTGCCAGCGGGGGAGATTACACCTTC	CASGGDYTF
-	TRBV10-3	TRBD1	TRBJ2-1	TGTGCCATCAGTGAGCCGGACAGGGGTAAGACCTCCTACAATGAGCAGTTCTTC	CAISEPDRGKTSYNEQFF
-	TRBV6-5	-	TRBJ1-1	TGTGCCGCGGAGGTCAGGGCGAACGGGAACACTGAAGCTTTCTTT	CAAEVRANGNTEAFF
-	TRBV7-2	TRBD2	TRBJ2-1	TGTGCCAGCAGACTAGCGGGAAGCCCCTACAATGAGCAGTTCTTC	CASRLAGSPYNEQFF
-	TRBV5-6	-	TRBJ2-7	TGTGCCAGCAGCCCACCGGGACGACTCTCCTACGAGCAGTACTTC	CASSPPGRLSYEQYF
-	TRBV5-6	-	TRBJ1-3	TGTGCCAGCAGCCGGAGCAGGGGATCTGGAAACACCATATATTTT	CASSRSRGSGNTIYF
-	TRBV2	TRBD2	TRBJ2-7	TGTGCCAGCCAAAAGGACGCGGGAGACGCCTACGAGCAGTACTTC	CASQKDAGDAYEQYF
-	TRBV6-2/TRBV6-3	-	TRBJ2-7	TGTGCCAGCAGTTACTCGATGGGAAGGGCAGGGTTCGAGCAGTACTTC	CASSYSMGRAGFEQYF
once	TRBV5-1	-	TRBJ1-1	TGCGCCAGCAGTTACGACACGAACACTGAAGCTTTCTTT	CASSYDTNTEAFF
-	TRBV9	-	TRBJ2-7	TGTGCCAGCAGCCCGACGGCCGGGAACTCCTACGAGCAGTACTTC	CASSPTAGNSYEQYF
-	TRBV6-7	-	TRBJ2-1	TGTGCCAGCAGTTACAGCCTTGGATTATCGGAGAGATACTACAATGAGCAGTTCTTC	CASSYSLGLSERYYNEQFF
-	TRBV5-4	TRBD1	TRBJ1-1	TGTGCCAGCAGCTCGACAGGGCGAAGCACTGAAGCTTTCTTT	CASSSTGRSTEAFF
few	TRBV18	TRBD1	TRBJ1-1	TGTGCCAGCTCACCGACAGGGGGCGAATCTGAAGCTTTCTTT	CASSPTGGESEAFF
few	TRBV10-1	TRBD1	TRBJ1-2	TGCGCCAGCAGTCCCGGGACAGGGAAGGGCTACACCTTC	CASSPGTGKGYTF
-	TRBV28	-	TRBJ2-5	TGTGCCAGCAGTTTAGATTCAGCGGGTCACGACCAAGAGACCCAGTACTTC	CASSLDSAGHDQETQYF
-	TRBV15	-	TRBJ2-3	TGTGCCACCAGCGACCGGGGTGCCACAGATACGCAGTATTTT	CATSDRGATDTQYF
-	TRBV5-1	TRBD1	TRBJ2-2	TGCGCCAGCAGCCTGCGGCAGGGGGCTGCCGGGGAGCTGTTTTTT	CASSLRQGAAGELFF
-	TRBV28	-	TRBJ2-3	TGTGCCAGCAGTATAGATCCCTTAGCGGGACAGGGCACAGATACGCAGTATTTT	CASSIDPLAGQGTDTQYF
-	TRBV18	-	TRBJ1-4	TGTGCCAGCTCACCCGGAGAAAAACTGTTTTTT	CASSPGEKLFF
-	TRBV19	TRBD2	TRBJ2-1	TGTGCCAGTAGTATCGGGACTAGCGGGGGCTGGGAGCAGTTCTTC	CASSIGTSGGWEQFF
-	TRBV28	-	TRBJ1-4	TGTGCCAGCAGTTTATACGGACCCGGTCGGATTTTT	CASSLYGPGRIF
-	TRBV27	-	TRBJ1-1	TGTGCCAGCAGGGACTATAGGGTCCCGAACACTGAAGCTTTCTTT	CASRDYRVPNTEAFF
few	TRBV19	TRBD1	TRBJ1-5	TGTGCCAGTACTCTGGGACAGGGAAATAGCAATCAGCCCCAGCATTTT	CASTLGQGNSNQPQHF
-	TRBV7-9	-	TRBJ1-5	TGTGCCAGCAGCCGAGGAGACGGACCCTATAGCAATCAGCCCCAGCATTTT	CASSRGDGPYSNQPQHF
-	TRBV7-7	TRBD2	TRBJ2-1	TGTGCTAGCAGCCCCAGCGGGAGCTCCTACAATGAGCAGTTCTTC	CASSPSGSSYNEQFF
-	TRBV5-1	TRBD1	TRBJ2-2	TGCGCCAGCAGCCCATGGACAGGGAACACCGGGGAGCTGTTTTTT	CASSPWTGNTGELFF
-	TRBV11-3	-	TRBJ1-1	TGTGCCAGCAGCTCGCGCTACCTGGGTGGGAGGAACACTGAAGCTTTCTTT	CASSSRYLGGRNTEAFF
-	TRBV4-1	-	TRBJ1-6	TGCGCCAGCAGCCAAGATCTTCAGGGTCGACCCCTCCACTTT	CASSQDLQGRPLHF
-	TRBV5-1	-	TRBJ2-7	TGCGCCAGCAGTCCTCCGGGGGTAGGGTACGAGCAGTACTTC	CASSPPGVGYEQYF
few	TRBV10-2	TRBD1	TRBJ2-4	TGCGCCAGCAGGGACAGGGGAGCCAAAAACATTCAGTACTTC	CASRDRGAKNIQYF
-	TRBV2	TRBD1	TRBJ1-1	TGTGCCAGCAGGACCGGGACAGGGAGGGGAGCTTTCTTT	CASRTGTGRGAFF
-	TRBV7-3	TRBD1	TRBJ2-5	TGTGCCAGCAGCACCGGGACAGGGTTGGAGACCCAGTACTTC	CASSTGTGLETQYF
-	TRBV12-3/TRBV12-4	-	TRBJ2-2	TGTGCCAGCAGTAAAAGGGGCGGCGGGGAGCTGTTTTTT	CASSKRGGGELFF
-	TRBV15	TRBD1	TRBJ2-1	TGTGCCACCAACCGGGACAGGGTACTTTCCGGTGAGCAGTTCTTC	CATNRDRVLSGEQFF
-	TRBV5-1	-	TRBJ2-2	TGCGCCAGCAGCCCCCCCCTAGAAACCGGGGAGCTGTTTTTT	CASSPPLETGELFF
-	TRBV20-1	-	TRBJ1-1	TGCAGTGCTTTACGACAGCTTGAAGCTTTCTTT	CSALRQLEAFF
-	TRBV6-5	-	TRBJ1-1	TGTGCCAGCAGTTCCGACAGTTTGAACACTGAAGCTTTCTTT	CASSSDSLNTEAFF
-	TRBV6-6	-	TRBJ1-1	TGTGCCAGCAGTGGGACGGGGGGAAAGTACACTGAAGCTTTCTTT	CASSGTGGKYTEAFF
few	TRBV12-3/TRBV12-4	-	TRBJ1-6	TGTGCCAGCAGATACGAAGAAGGACCCCTCCACTTT	CASRYEEGPLHF